These 13 T cell receptor beta chains were all obtained from the same sample, sequenced in a study of T cells after yellow fever vaccination. TCRdb re-derived calls from the 5' RACE reads in MiXCR, one entry per CDR3 protein. Here the sample spans about 350,000 distinct CDR3 sequences, around 10% being singletons. Sequencing used PBMCs, obtained on the day of the first yellow fever vaccination. The receptors derive from a man younger than 30 who received the YFV17D yellow fever vaccine.

This clonotype was seen repeatedly, ten times or more. The V call is TRBV4-3, the J call TRBJ1-2; 8 nucleotides line up with TRBD1. This CDR3 region has 17 residues. Trimming cost V 0 bases and J 2 bases; bases outside gene matches: 8. Germline CDR1 is LGHNA and CDR2 is YSLEER. CDR3 coding DNA: TGCGCCAGCAGCCAAGATTGGCAGGGGGCTGTAAACTATGGCTACACCTTC. Protein: CASSQDWQGAVNYGYTF.

The chain carries TRBV9 and TRBJ1-2, with D perhaps matching TRBD1 (6 bases). The CDR3 sequence is 15 residues long. The V end was cut by 0 bases, the J end by 4 bases, with 13 bases between. Germline V gene data show CDR1 as SGDLS and CDR2 as YYNGEE. CDR3 nucleotide sequence: TGTGCCAGCAGCGTAGGCTGGACAGAGAGCTATGGCTACACCTTC. Residues: CASSVGWTESYGYTF.

This clonotype came up a few times. The V call is TRBV4-3, the J call TRBJ2-3; a possible D gene is TRBD1 (7 bases). V was shortened by 1 base and J by 3 bases, with 14 bases between the two germline ends. Germline CDR1 reads LGHNA; CDR2 reads YSLEER. The CDR3 contains 16 residues. CDR3 in amino acids: CASSQAAQGGTDTQYF. The CDR3 bases are TGCGCCAGCAGCCAAGCGGCGCAGGGGGGAACAGATACGCAGTATTTT.

This clonotype was observed a few times. The chain is built from TRBV18 and TRBJ2-7, with TRBD1 matching 7 bases. This CDR3 spans 17 amino acids. The J segment lost 1 base and the V segment lost 6 bases, leaving 15 bases of the junction unmatched. Germline CDR1 reads KGHSH; CDR2 reads LQKENI. The CDR3 DNA reads TGTGCCAGCTCCCCCAGGGGACAGAACTACCCTTCCTACGAGCAGTACGTC. Residues: CASSPRGQNYPSYEQYV.

This clonotype was observed a handful of times. V and J are TRBV18 and TRBJ2-4; D ambiguous. Trimming removed 0 bases at V and 6 bases at J, with 12 bases between. From germline, CDR1 is KGHSH and CDR2 LQKENI. The CDR3 runs to 15 residues. CDR3 sequence: CASSPPSGSGNIQYF. For the CDR3, the DNA is TGTGCCAGCTCACCACCTAGTGGGTCCGGAAACATTCAGTACTTC.

The chain carries TRBV6-2 or TRBV6-3 and TRBJ2-7; TRBD1 matches at 8 bases. The CDR3 extends over 17 amino acids. The V segment lost 1 base and the J segment 0 bases; nucleotides outside the gene matches: 8. Germline loops: CDR1 MNHEY, CDR2 SVGEGT. This CDR3 reads CASSYFLGTGPSYEQYF. CDR3 sequence (DNA): TGTGCCAGCAGTTACTTCTTGGGGACAGGCCCCTCCTACGAGCAGTACTTC.

The table lists this clonotype with a few counts. V usage is TRBV27 and J usage is TRBJ1-4, with 9 bases identical to TRBD1. The CDR3 spans 15 residues. J lost 8 bases, V lost 4 bases, and 8 bases had no gene match. Germline values: CDR1 MNHEY, CDR2 SMNVEV (reference sequence). The CDR3 DNA reads TGTGCCAGCAGTTCCTTGCACAGGGGGCTGGAAAAACTGTTTTTT. The encoded protein is CASSSLHRGLEKLFF.

V and J are TRBV18 and TRBJ1-4, with D unclear. This CDR3 spans 16 amino acids. Trimming took off 6 bases at V and 3 bases at J, with 17 bases between the two ends. Germline CDR1 and CDR2: KGHSH and LQKENI. The CDR3 protein is CASSIFSADPNEKLFF. For the CDR3, the DNA is TGTGCCAGCTCGATTTTCTCCGCTGATCCTAATGAAAAACTGTTTTTT.

This clonotype was counted between two and nine times. The chain couples TRBV18 to TRBJ2-4, with D possibly matching TRBD2 (5 bases). Germline CDR1 KGHSH, CDR2 LQKENI. The CDR3 is made up of 15 amino acids. Trimming took off 8 bases at V and 0 bases at J, with 14 bases between the two ends. The CDR3 loop reads CASTSDSVAKNIQYF. CDR3 bases: TGTGCCAGCACTTCGGATAGCGTAGCCAAAAACATTCAGTACTTC.

The CDR3 protein is CASAQRGGPHEQFF. The CDR3 nucleotides are TGTGCCAGCGCACAGCGGGGGGGCCCCCATGAGCAGTTCTTC. The chain recombines TRBV7-2 with TRBJ2-1; TRBD2 agrees at 10 bases. After removal of 8 bases from V and 8 bases from J, the junction contained 9 bases not matched to a gene. The CDR3 extends over 14 amino acids. Germline CDR1 SGHTA, CDR2 FQGNSA. The variable domain in full, completed from reference TRBV7-2 and TRBJ2-1, reads GAGVSQSPSNKVTEKGKDVELRCDPISGHTALYWYRQSLGQGLEFLIYFQGNSAPDKSGLPSDRFSAERTGGSVSTLTIQRTQQEDSAVYLCASAQRGGPHEQFFGPGTRLTVL.

The V and J genes are TRBV10-3 and TRBJ1-1, with D hard to call. Germline CDR1 is ENHRY and CDR2 is SYGVKD. V shed 7 bases and J shed 8 bases, with 14 bases lying between them. This CDR3 spans 12 amino acids. CDR3 region: CAITPTGKEAFF. The CDR3 DNA sequence: TGTGCCATCACCCCGACCGGGAAAGAAGCTTTCTTT.

A few counts support this clonotype. The chain recombines TRBV20-1 with TRBJ1-6; a weak D match, TRBD1 (6 bases). Germline V gene lookup returns CDR1 DFQATT and CDR2 SNEGSKA (reference sequence). The CDR3 length is 14 residues. V lost 5 bases and J 10 bases, leaving 18 bases between the germline ends. The chain's CDR3 is CSASVSRGSSPLHF. The CDR3 bases are TGCAGTGCTTCAGTGTCCAGGGGCTCGTCACCCCTCCACTTT.

This clonotype was counted between two and nine times. V usage is TRBV10-3 and J usage is TRBJ2-7; D not certain. V shed 2 bases and J shed 4 bases, with 6 bases lying between them. CDR3 length equals 12 residues. Germline-derived CDR1 and CDR2 are ENHRY and SYGVKD. The CDR3 bases are TGTGCCATCAGTGAGGTCGGGTACGAGCAGTACGTC. It encodes CAISEVGYEQYV.